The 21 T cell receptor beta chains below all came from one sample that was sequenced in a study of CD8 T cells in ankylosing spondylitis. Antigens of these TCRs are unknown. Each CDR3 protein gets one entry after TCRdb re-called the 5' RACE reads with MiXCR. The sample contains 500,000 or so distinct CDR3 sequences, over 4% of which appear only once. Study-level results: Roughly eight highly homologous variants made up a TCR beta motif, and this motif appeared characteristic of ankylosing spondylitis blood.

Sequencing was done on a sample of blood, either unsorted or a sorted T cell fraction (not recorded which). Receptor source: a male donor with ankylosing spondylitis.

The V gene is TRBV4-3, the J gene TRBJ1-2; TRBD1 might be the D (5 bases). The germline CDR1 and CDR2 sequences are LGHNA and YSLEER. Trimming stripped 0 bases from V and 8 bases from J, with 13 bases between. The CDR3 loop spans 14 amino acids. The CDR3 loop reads CASSQDRRGTGYTF. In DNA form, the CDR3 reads TGCGCCAGCAGCCAAGATAGGAGGGGCACAGGCTACACCTTC.

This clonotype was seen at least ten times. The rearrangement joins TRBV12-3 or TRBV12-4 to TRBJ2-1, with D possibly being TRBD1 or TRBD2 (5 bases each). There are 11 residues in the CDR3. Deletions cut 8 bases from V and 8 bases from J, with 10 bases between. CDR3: CASPRGHEQFF. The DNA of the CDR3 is TGTGCCAGCCCCCGGGGCCATGAGCAGTTCTTC.

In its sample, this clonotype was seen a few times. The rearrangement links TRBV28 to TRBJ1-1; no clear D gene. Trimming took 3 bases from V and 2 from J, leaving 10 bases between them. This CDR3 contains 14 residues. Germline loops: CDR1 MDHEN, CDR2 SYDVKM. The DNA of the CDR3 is TGTGCCAGCAGTTTCCGTCGGGGTAACACTGAAGCTTTCTTT. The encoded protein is CASSFRRGNTEAFF.

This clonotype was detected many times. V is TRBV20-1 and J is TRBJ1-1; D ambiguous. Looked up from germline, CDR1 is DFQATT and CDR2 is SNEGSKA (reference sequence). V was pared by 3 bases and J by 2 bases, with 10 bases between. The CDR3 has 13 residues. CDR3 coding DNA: TGCAGTGCTAGGATATACAGAAACACTGAAGCTTTCTTT. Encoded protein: CSARIYRNTEAFF.

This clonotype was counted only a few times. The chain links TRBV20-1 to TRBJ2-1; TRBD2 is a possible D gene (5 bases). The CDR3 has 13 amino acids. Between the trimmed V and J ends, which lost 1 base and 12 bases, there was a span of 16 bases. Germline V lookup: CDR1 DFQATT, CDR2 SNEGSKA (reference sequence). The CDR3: CSARAPGLTGQFF. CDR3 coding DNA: TGCAGTGCTAGAGCCCCAGGACTGACGGGGCAGTTCTTC.

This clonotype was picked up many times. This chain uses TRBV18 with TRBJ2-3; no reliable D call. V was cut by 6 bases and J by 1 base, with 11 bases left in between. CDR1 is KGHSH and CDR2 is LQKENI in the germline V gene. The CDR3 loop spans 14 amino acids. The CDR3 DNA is TGTGCCAGCTCGCACCGTAGGGGCACAGATACGCAGTATTTT. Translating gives CASSHRRGTDTQYF.

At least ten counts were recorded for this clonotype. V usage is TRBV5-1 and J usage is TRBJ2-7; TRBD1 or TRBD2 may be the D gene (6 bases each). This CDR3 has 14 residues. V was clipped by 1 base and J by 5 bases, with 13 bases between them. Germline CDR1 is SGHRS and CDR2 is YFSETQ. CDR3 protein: CASSLPARGDEQYF. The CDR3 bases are TGCGCCAGCAGCTTGCCGGCTAGGGGGGACGAGCAGTACTTC.

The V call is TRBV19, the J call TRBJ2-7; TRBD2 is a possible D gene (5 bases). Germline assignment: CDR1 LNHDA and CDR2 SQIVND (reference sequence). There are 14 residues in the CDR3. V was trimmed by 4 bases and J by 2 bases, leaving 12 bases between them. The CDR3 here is CASSKGLATYEQYF. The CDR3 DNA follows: TGTGCCAGTAGTAAGGGATTAGCGACCTACGAGCAGTACTTC.

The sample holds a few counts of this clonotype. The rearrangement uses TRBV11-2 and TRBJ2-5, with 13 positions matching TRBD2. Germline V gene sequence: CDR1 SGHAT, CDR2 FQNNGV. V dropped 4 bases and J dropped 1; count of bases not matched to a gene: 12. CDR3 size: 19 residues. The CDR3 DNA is TGTGCCAGCAGCTCGAGGTCGGGACTAGCGGGATGGATCCAAGAGACCCAGTACTTC. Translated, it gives CASSSRSGLAGWIQETQYF.

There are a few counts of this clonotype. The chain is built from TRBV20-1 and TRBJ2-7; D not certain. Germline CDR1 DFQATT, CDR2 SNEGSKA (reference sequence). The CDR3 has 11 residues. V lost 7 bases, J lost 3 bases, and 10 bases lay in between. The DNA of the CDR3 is TGCAGTGTCACGCTAGGCTACGAGCAGTACTTC. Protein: CSVTLGYEQYF.

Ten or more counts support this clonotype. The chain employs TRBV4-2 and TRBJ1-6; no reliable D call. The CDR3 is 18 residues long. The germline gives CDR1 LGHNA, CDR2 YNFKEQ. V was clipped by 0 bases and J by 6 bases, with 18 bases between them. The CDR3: CASSQDAVSEGANSPLHF. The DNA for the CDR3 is TGTGCCAGCAGCCAAGATGCCGTGAGTGAGGGAGCTAATTCACCCCTCCACTTT.

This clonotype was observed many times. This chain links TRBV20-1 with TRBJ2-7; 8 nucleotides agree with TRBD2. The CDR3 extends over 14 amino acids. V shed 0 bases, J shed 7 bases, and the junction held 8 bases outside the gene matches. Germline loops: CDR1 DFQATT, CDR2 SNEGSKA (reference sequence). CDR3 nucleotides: TGCAGTGCTAGAGACCGGACTAGCTCGGGAGAGCAGTACTTC. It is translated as CSARDRTSSGEQYF.

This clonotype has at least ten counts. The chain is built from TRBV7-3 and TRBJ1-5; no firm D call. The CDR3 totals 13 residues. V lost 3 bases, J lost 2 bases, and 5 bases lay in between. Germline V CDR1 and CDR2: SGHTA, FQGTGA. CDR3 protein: CASSFGGNQPQHF. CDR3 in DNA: TGTGCCAGCAGCTTTGGTGGCAATCAGCCCCAGCATTTT.

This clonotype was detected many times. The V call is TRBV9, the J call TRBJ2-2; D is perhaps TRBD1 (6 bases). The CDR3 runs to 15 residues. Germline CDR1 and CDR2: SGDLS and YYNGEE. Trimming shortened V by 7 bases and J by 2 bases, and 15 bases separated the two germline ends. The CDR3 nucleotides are TGTGCCAGCCGGAAGTCAGGGGTCAACACCGGGGAGCTGTTTTTT. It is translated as CASRKSGVNTGELFF. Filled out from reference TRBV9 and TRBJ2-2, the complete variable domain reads DSGVTQTPKHLITATGQRVTLRCSPRSGDLSVYWYQQSLDQGLQFLIQYYNGEERAKGNILERFSAQQFPDLHSELNLSSLELGDSALYFCASRKSGVNTGELFFGEGSRLTVL.

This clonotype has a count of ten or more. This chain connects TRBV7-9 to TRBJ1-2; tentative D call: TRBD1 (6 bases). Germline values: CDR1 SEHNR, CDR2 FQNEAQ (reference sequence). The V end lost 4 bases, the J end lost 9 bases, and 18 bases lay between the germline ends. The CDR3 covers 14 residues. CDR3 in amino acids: CASSYLGDGGRYTF. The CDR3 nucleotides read TGTGCCAGCAGCTACCTGGGGGACGGGGGCCGCTACACCTTC.

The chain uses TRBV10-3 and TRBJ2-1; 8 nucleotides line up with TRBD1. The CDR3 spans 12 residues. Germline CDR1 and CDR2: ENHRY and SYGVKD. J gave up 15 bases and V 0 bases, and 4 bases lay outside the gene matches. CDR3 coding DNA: TGTGCCATCAGTGAGTCGAGGACAGGGTGGTTCTTC. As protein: CAISESRTGWFF.

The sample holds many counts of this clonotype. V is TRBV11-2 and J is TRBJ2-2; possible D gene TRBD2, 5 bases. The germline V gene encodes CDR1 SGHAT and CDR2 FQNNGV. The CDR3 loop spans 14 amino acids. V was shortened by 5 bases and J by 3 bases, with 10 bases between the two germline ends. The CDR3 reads CASSQDLYTGELFF. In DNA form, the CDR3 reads TGTGCCAGCAGCCAGGACTTATACACCGGGGAGCTGTTTTTT.

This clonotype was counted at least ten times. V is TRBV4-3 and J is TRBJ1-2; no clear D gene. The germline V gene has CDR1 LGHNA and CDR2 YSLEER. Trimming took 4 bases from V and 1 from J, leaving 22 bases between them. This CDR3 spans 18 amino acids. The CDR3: CASSLFGPAATDNYGYTF. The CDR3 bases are TGCGCCAGCAGCCTCTTCGGCCCGGCAGCGACCGATAACTATGGCTACACCTTC.

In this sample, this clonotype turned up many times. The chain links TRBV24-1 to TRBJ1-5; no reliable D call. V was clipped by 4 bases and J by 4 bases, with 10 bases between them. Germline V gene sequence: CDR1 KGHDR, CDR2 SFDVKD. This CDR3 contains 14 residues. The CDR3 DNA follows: TGTGCCACCAGTGACCTTAGCGAGAATCAGCCCCAGCATTTT. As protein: CATSDLSENQPQHF.

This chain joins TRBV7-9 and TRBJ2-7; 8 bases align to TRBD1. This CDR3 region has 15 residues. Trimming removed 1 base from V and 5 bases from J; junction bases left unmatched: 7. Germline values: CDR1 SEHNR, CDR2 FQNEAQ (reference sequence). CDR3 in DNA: TGTGCCAGCAGCTTAGGTCGACAGGGGCTACACGAGCAGTACTTC. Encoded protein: CASSLGRQGLHEQYF.

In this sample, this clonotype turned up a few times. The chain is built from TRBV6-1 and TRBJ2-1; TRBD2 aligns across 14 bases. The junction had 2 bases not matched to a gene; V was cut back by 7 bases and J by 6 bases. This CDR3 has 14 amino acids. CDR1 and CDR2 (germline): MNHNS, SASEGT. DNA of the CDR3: TGTGCCAGCACCGGGACTAGCGGGAGCAATGAGCAGTTCTTC. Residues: CASTGTSGSNEQFF.